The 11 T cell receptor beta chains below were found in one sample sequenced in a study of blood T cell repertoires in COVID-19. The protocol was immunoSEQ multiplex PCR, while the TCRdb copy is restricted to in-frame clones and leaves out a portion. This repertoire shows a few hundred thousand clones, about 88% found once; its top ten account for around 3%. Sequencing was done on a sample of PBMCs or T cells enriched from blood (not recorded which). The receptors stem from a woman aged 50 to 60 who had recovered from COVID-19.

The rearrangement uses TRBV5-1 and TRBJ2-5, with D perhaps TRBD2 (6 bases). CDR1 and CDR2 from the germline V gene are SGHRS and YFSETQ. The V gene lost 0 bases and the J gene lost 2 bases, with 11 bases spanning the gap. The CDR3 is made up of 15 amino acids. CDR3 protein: CASSLASSEQETQYF. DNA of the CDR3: TGCGCCAGCAGCTTGGCGTCTAGCGAGCAAGAGACCCAGTACTTC.

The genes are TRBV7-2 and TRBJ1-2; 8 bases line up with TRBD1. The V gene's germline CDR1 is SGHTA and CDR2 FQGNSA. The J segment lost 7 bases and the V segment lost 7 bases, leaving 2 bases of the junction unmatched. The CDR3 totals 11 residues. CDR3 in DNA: TGTGCCAGCACCGACAGGGGTGGCTACACCTTC. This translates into CASTDRGGYTF.

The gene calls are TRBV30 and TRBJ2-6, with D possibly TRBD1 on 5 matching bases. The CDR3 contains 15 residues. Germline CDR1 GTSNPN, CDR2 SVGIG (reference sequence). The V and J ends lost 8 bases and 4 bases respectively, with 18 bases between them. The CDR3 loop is CAGSSRVSGANVLTF. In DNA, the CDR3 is TGTGCCGGCTCCTCCAGGGTCTCCGGGGCCAACGTCCTGACTTTC.

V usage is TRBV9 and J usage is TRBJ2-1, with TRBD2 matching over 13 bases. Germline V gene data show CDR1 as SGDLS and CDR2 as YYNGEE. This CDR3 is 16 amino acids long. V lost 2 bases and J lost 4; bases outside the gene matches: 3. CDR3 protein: CASSVRTSGGYNEQFF. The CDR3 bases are TGTGCCAGCAGCGTTCGGACTAGCGGGGGATACAATGAGCAGTTCTTC.

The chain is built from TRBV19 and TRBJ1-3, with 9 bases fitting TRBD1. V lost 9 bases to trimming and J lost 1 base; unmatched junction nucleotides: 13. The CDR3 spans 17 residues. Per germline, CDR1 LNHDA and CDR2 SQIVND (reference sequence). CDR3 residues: CASRMIDRGKSGNTIYF. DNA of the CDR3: TGTGCCAGCAGGATGATCGACAGGGGGAAATCTGGAAACACCATATATTTT.

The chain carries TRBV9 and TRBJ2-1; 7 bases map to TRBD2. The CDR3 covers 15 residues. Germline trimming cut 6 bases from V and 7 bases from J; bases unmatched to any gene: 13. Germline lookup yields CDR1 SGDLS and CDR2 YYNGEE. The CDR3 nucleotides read TGTGCCAGCAATTTAGCCGGGACTACTTTAAATGAGCAGTTCTTC. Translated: CASNLAGTTLNEQFF. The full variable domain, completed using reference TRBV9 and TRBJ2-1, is DSGVTQTPKHLITATGQRVTLRCSPRSGDLSVYWYQQSLDQGLQFLIQYYNGEERAKGNILERFSAQQFPDLHSELNLSSLELGDSALYFCASNLAGTTLNEQFFGPGTRLTVL.

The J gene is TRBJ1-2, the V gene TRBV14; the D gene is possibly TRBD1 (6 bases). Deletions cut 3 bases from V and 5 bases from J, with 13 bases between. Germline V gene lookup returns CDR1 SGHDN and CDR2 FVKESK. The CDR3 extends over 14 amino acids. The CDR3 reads CASSQTGTTYGYTF. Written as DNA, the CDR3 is TGTGCCAGCAGCCAGACCGGGACAACTTATGGCTACACCTTC.

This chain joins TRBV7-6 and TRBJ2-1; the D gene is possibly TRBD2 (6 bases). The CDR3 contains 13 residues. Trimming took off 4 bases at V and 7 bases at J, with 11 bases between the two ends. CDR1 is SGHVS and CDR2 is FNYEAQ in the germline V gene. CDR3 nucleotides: TGTGCCAGCAGCTCACGAGGAGGGAATGAGCAGTTCTTC. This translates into CASSSRGGNEQFF.

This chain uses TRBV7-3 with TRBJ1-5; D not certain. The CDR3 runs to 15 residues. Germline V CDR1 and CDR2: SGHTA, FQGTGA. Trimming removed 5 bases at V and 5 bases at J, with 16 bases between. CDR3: CASSPPRQSHQPQHF. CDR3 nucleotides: TGTGCCAGCAGCCCCCCACGACAATCGCATCAGCCCCAGCATTTT.

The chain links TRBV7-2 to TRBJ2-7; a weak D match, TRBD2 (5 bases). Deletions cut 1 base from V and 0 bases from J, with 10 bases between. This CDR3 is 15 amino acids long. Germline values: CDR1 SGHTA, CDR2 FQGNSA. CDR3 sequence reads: CASSLERAPSYEQYF. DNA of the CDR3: TGTGCCAGCAGCTTAGAGAGGGCCCCCTCCTACGAGCAGTACTTC.

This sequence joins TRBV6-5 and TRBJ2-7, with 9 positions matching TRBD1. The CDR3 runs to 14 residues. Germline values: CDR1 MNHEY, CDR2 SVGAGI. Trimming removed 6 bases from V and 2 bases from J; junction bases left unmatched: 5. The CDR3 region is CASRGQGRTYEQYF. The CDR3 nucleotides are TGTGCCAGCAGGGGACAGGGAAGAACCTACGAGCAGTACTTC.